This T cell receptor (beta chain) was sequenced in a study of T cells in Graves' hyperthyroidism and ophthalmopathy. At the level of the study: Peripheral blood was taken when the disease was first diagnosed, before any treatment began.

This clonotype was observed many times. Enrolled ophthalmopathy patients presented with a Clinical Activity Score of at least 3, a NOSPECS grade of at least 4, and disease duration under 3 months. The TCR beta CDR3 regions underwent amplification using RNA transcripts as the source. The TCR CDR3 was amplified in a first-round RT-PCR using the HTBI primer set. TCRdb re-derived calls from the multiplex PCR reads in MiXCR, one entry per CDR3 protein. Among under 500,000 distinct CDR3 sequences listed, about an eighth were seen once. Trimming stripped 6 bases from V and 9 bases from J, with 16 bases between. The V gene's germline CDR1 is MDHEN and CDR2 SYDVKM. This CDR3 contains 13 residues.

The TCR comes from a man aged 50 to 59 with Graves' ophthalmopathy. The chain combines TRBV28 with TRBJ2-3; D could derive from TRBD1 or TRBD2 (5 bases each). Sequencing used blood. The CDR3 sequence: CASSLPGDETQYF. The CDR3 bases are TGTGCCAGCAGCCTACCCGGGGACGAGACGCAGTATTTT.